Listed here are 15 T cell receptor beta chains from one sample, sequenced in a study of monozygotic twins with inflammatory bowel disease. After re-calling the 5' RACE reads, TCRdb lists one entry per CDR3 protein, DNA absent. This sample carries some 200,000 distinct CDR3 sequences, with roughly 7.1% going to the ten biggest clones. Sequences were obtained from blood. Every receptor here comes from a human donor with ulcerative colitis or Crohn's disease, or a healthy co-twin of an affected twin (not recorded which).

The chain combines TRBV9 with TRBJ2-7; TCRdb reports TRBD2, a call that lacks DNA to check it against. CDR3 length equals 15 residues. Looked up from germline, CDR1 is SGDLS and CDR2 is YYNGEE. The CDR3 here is CASSPAGGIVYEQYF.

The J gene is TRBJ1-1, the V gene TRBV28; TCRdb selects TRBD1, and the lack of DNA leaves this call unchecked. The CDR3 length is 14 residues. Germline CDR1 MDHEN, CDR2 SYDVKM. CDR3 loop: CASSLVQGTIEAFF.

The chain couples TRBV6-4 to TRBJ1-1; the D call from TCRdb, TRBD1, cannot be confirmed without DNA. The germline CDR1 and CDR2 sequences are MRHNA and SNTAGT. CDR3 length: 13 amino acids. The CDR3 spells CASSPSGRAEAFF.

The chain couples TRBV5-1 to TRBJ1-2; TCRdb designates TRBD1, a call that cannot be tested without DNA. Germline V gene data show CDR1 as SGHRS and CDR2 as YFSETQ. The CDR3 length is 16 residues. CDR3 residues: CASSLEGTGSLRGYTF.

This rearrangement joins TRBV15 to TRBJ1-4; TCRdb gives TRBD1 as the D gene, but with no DNA this cannot be confirmed. Per the germline V gene, CDR1 is LNHNV and CDR2 is YYDKDF (reference sequence). This CDR3 has 13 amino acids. The CDR3 here is CATSRDTGEKLFF.

The genes are TRBV7-8 and TRBJ2-7. Germline loops: CDR1 SGHVS, CDR2 FQNEAQ. CDR3 length: 13 residues. The CDR3 spells CASSLGRNYEQYF.

The chain employs TRBV19 and TRBJ1-3. Looked up from germline, CDR1 is LNHDA and CDR2 is SQIVND (reference sequence). The CDR3 spans 16 residues. CDR3 amino acids: CASSEEARRSGNTIYF.

The rearrangement links TRBV7-2 to TRBJ2-1; without DNA, the TCRdb call of TRBD1 cannot be checked. The V gene's germline CDR1 is SGHTA and CDR2 FQGNSA. The CDR3 sequence is 16 residues long. CDR3 protein: CASSSRTGLGNGWQFF.

The chain carries TRBV5-1 and TRBJ2-5; the D gene TCRdb calls, TRBD2, cannot be checked with no DNA. Germline CDR1 is SGHRS and CDR2 is YFSETQ. The CDR3 sequence is 14 residues long. The CDR3 sequence is CASSFTSVQETQYF. Together with reference TRBV5-1 and TRBJ2-5, the CDR3 gives the full variable domain: KAGVTQTPRYLIKTRGQQVTLSCSPISGHRSVSWYQQTPGQGLQFLFEYFSETQRNKGNFPGRFSGRQFSNSRSEMNVSTLELGDSALYLCASSFTSVQETQYFGPGTRLLVL.

The CDR3 region is CASSFRPTEKLFF. The chain combines TRBV5-5 with TRBJ1-4. CDR3 length: 13 amino acids. Germline V gives CDR1 SGHKS, CDR2 YYEKEE (reference sequence).

The genes are TRBV6-2 or TRBV6-3 and TRBJ1-2; TCRdb's assignment of TRBD1 cannot be checked, as there is no DNA. Germline V gives CDR1 MNHEY, CDR2 SVGEGT. The CDR3 runs to 18 residues. The CDR3 sequence: CASSSDRETYFGSAGYTF.

This chain connects TRBV5-1 to TRBJ2-1. The CDR3 covers 12 residues. CDR1 SGHRS and CDR2 YFSETQ come from the germline V gene. The CDR3 spells CASSLNYGEQFF.

The chain carries TRBV24-1 and TRBJ2-1; the TRBD1 assignment by TCRdb is unverifiable without DNA. The CDR3 extends over 17 amino acids. Looked up from germline, CDR1 is KGHDR and CDR2 is SFDVKD. CDR3 loop: CATSDRTRDGRSGEQFF.

The CDR3 spells CATWDFGRHNEQFF. The chain uses TRBV10-3 and TRBJ2-1; TCRdb gives TRBD2 as the D gene, but with no DNA this cannot be confirmed. The length of the CDR3 is 14 residues. Germline values: CDR1 ENHRY, CDR2 SYGVKD.

This rearrangement joins TRBV28 to TRBJ1-3. CDR1 is MDHEN and CDR2 is SYDVKM in the germline V gene. The CDR3 contains 11 residues. The CDR3 here is CASRGGNTIYF.